The sequence of this T cell receptor (beta chain) was determined in a study of shared clonotypes between healthy human individuals. General study points: Generation probabilities were higher for clonotypes shared across all four sorted-subset donors than for unshared ones. Sharing across four donors was highest in naive CD4 (around 5%) and lowest in memory CD8 (roughly 0.4%).

Replicate PCRs from sorted subsets contained roughly 190 ng DNA, which is 30,000 to 35,000 T cell genomes. Repertoires were generated with immunoSEQ multiplex PCR, while TCRdb's copy carries only in-frame clones and drops some. This table holds more than 850,000 clones, more than 75% found once. This clone has only a few counts. Its target is unknown. Sample: memory CD4+ T cells from PBMCs. Subset reported: CD45RA-negative fraction. The TCR comes from a young man in good health. Some clones in this sample may be carry-over from other donors' samples.

This CDR3 is CASSDRDGGNQPQHF. In nucleotides, the CDR3 is TGTGCCAGCAGTGACCGGGACGGGGGAAATCAGCCCCAGCATTTT. The chain uses TRBV6-1 and TRBJ1-5; D possibly corresponds to TRBD1 (5 bases). The CDR3 loop spans 15 amino acids. Trimming took off 3 bases at V and 4 bases at J, with 13 bases between the two ends. Germline-derived CDR1 and CDR2 are MNHNS and SASEGT.